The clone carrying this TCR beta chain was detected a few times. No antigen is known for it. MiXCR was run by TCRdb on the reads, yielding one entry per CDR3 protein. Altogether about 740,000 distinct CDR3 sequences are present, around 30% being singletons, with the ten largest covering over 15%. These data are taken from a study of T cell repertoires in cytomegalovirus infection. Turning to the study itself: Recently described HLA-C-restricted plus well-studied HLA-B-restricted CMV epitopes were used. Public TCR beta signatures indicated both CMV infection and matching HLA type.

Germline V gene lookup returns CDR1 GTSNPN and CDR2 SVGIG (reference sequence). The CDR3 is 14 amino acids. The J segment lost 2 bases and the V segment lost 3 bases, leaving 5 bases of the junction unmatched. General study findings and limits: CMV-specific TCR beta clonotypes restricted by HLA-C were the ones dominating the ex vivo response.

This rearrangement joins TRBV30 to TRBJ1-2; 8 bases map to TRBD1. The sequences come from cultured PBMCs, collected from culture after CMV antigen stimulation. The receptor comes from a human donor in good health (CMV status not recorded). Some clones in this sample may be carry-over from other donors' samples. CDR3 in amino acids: CAWRGQGANYGYTF. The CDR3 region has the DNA TGTGCCTGGAGAGGGCAGGGGGCGAACTATGGCTACACCTTC.